These T cell receptor beta chains were read from a single sample in a study of T-cell reconstitution after alpha-beta-depleted transplantation in children. TCRdb ran MiXCR on the PCR reads and lists one entry per CDR3 protein. The profile covers under 850,000 distinct CDR3 sequences, with about an eighth appearing a single time and around 0.8% taken by the ten largest. The input for sequencing was PBMCs, taken before TCRalphabeta/CD19-depleted stem cell transplant. The receptors stem from a girl between 2 and 10 years old with congenital amegakaryocytic thrombocytopenia, due to receive a stem cell transplant. Each CDR3 is given with its conserved first and last residue. Each record gives: J gene, V gene, CDR3 protein.

TRBJ2-1 | TRBV20-1 | CSAPGLAGGPRDEQFF
TRBJ2-5 | TRBV5-1 | CASSLMAQETQYF
TRBJ2-2 | TRBV3-1 | CASSQTSPDTGELFF
TRBJ2-1 | TRBV27 | CASRPDWYNEQFF
TRBJ2-1 | TRBV7-9 | CASSLRRTSENNEQFF
TRBJ2-1 | TRBV20-1 | CSAPGEGYEQFF
TRBJ2-7 | TRBV20-1 | CSASYQGAYEQYF
TRBJ2-5 | TRBV20-1 | CSARAAGVTKTQYF
TRBJ2-7 | TRBV19 | CASSTVWTAPYEQYF
TRBJ2-7 | TRBV20-1 | CSARGGGVSYEQYF
TRBJ2-3 | TRBV20-1 | CSARLERSTDTQYF
TRBJ1-1 | TRBV5-1 | CASSSRGMAGDTEAFF
TRBJ2-2 | TRBV5-1 | CASSLGAGELFF
TRBJ2-7 | TRBV7-2 | CASSLGLRLSEQYF
TRBJ2-1 | TRBV20-1 | CSARDLGQGWNEQFF
TRBJ2-7 | TRBV29-1 | CSVCLAGQPYEQYF